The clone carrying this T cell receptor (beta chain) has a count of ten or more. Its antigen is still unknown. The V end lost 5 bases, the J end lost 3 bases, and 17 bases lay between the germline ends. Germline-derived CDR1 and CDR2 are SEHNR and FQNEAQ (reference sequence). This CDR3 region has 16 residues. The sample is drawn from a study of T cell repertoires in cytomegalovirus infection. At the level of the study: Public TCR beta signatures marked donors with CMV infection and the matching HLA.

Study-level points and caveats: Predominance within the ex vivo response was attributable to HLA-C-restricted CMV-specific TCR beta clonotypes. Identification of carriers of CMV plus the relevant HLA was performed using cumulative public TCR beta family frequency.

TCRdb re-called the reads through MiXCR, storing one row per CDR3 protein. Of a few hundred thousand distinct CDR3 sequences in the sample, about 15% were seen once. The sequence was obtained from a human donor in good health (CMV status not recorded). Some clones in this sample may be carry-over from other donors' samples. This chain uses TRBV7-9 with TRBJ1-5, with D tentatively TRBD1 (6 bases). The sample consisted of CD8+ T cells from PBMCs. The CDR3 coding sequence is TGTGCCAGCAGCCCCAGTCAGGGGAAGCTCAATCAGCCCCAGCATTTT. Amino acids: CASSPSQGKLNQPQHF.